This T cell receptor beta chain was captured in a study of blood T cells in healthy people across ages. The CDR3 covers 14 residues. Germline assignment: CDR1 MGHRA and CDR2 YSYEKL. V gave up 2 bases and J gave up 4 bases, with 11 bases separating them. This clonotype was recorded a few times. What it binds is not known. Whole-study results and caveats: Possibly, changes in expanded clonotypes were confounded because donor CMV status was unknown.

Peripheral blood from each donor was collected in a volume of ten milliliters. PCR was performed a second time for about 7 to 11 cycles using a sample-barcoded 5' primer and a J-beta primer mix. Sequencing recovered at least 2.5 million CDR3-containing paired-end reads from each sample. TCRdb reanalysed the 5' RACE reads using MiXCR and keeps one entry per CDR3 protein. The profile covers some 1.6 million distinct CDR3 sequences, with roughly 32% appearing a single time and about 11% taken by the ten largest. This clonotype was sampled from a woman aged 25-40 years in good health. The sequencing sample was made of blood. The rearrangement uses TRBV4-1 and TRBJ2-5, with D possibly being TRBD1 or TRBD2 (6 bases each). This chain's CDR3 is CASSQPGGRETQYF. Here the CDR3 DNA reads TGCGCCAGCAGCCAACCCGGGGGCAGAGAGACCCAGTACTTC.